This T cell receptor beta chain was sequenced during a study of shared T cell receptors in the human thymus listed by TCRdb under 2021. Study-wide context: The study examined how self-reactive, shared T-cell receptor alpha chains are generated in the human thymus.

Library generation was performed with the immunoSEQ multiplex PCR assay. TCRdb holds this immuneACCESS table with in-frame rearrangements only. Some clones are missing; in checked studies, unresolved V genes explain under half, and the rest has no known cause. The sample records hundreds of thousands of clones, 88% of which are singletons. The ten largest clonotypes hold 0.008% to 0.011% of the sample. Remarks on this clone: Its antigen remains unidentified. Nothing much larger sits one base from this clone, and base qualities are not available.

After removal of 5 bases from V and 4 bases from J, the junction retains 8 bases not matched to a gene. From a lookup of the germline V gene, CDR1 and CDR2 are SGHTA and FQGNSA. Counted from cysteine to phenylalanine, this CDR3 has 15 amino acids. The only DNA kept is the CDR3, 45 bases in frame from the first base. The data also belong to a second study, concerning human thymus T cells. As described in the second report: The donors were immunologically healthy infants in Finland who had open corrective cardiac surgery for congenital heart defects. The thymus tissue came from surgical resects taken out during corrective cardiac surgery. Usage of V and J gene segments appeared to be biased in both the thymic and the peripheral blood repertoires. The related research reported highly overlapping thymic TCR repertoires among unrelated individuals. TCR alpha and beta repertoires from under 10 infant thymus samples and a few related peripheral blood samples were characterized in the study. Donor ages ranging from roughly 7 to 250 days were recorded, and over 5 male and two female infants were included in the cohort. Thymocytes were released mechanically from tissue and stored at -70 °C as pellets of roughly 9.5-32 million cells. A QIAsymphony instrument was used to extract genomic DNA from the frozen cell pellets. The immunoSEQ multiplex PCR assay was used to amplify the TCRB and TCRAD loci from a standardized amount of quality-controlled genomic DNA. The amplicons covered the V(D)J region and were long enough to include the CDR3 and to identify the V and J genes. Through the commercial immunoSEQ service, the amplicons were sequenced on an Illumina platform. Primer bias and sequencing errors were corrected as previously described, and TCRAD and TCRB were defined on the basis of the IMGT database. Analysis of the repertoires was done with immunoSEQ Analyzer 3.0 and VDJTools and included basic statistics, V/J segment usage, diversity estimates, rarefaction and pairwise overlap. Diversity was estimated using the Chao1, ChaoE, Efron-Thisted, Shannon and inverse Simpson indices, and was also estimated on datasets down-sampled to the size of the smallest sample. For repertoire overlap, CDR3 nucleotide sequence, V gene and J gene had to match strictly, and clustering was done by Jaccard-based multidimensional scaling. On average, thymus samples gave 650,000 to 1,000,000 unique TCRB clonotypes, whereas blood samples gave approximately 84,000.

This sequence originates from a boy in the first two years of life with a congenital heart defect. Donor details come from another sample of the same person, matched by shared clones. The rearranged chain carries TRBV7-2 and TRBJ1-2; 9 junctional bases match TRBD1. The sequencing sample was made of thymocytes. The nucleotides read TGTGCCAGCAGCACCTGGGACAGGGTGTCCTATGGCTACACCTTC. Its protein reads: CASSTWDRVSYGYTF. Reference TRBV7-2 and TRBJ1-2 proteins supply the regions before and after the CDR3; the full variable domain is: GAGVSQSPSNKVTEKGKDVELRCDPISGHTALYWYRQSLGQGLEFLIYFQGNSAPDKSGLPSDRFSAERTGGSVSTLTIQRTQQEDSAVYLCASSTWDRVSYGYTFGSGTRLTVV.